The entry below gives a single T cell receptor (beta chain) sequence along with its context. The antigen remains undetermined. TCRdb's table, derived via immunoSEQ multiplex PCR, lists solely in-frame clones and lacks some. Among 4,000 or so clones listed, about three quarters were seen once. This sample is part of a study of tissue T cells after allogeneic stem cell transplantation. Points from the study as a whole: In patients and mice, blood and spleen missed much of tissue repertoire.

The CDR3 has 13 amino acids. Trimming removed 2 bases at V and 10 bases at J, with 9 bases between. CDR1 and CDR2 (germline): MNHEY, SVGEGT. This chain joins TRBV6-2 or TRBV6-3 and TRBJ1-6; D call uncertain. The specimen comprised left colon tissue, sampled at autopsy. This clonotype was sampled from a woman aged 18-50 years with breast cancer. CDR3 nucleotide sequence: TGTGCCAGCAGTTACGAGGAGAGGTCACCCCTCCACTTT. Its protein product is CASSYEERSPLHF.